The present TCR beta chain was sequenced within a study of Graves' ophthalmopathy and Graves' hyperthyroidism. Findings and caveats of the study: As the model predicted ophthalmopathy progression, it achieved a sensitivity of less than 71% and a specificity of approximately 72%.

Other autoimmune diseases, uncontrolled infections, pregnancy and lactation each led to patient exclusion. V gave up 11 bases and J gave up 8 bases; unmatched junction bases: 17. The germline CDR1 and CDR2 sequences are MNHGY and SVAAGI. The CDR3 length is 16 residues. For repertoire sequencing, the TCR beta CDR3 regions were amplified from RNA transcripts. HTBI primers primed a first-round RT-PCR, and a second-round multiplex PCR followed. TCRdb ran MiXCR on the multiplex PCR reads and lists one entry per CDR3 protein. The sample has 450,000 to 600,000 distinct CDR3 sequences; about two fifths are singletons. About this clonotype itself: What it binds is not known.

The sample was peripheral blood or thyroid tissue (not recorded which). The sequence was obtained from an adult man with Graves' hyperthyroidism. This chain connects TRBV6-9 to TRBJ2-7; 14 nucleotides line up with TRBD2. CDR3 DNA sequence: TGTGCCGGCAAAGCGGGACTAGCGGGAGTTGACGGTCAGCAGTACTTC. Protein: CAGKAGLAGVDGQQYF.